This T cell receptor (beta chain) was documented in a study of blood T cell repertoires in COVID-19. Study information: The United States, Italy and Spain were the sources of the acute and convalescent COVID-19 samples. T cells, B-cell-depleted T cells, or PBMCs provided the cDNA or gDNA that served as material.

The CDR3 has 14 amino acids. V was cut by 0 bases and J by 3 bases, with 8 bases left in between. CDR1 and CDR2 (germline): MNHEY, SMNVEV (reference sequence). In the study's own analysis: Researchers report that nucleated cell counts were estimated from reference gene primer amplification. This table comes from immunoSEQ multiplex PCR, and its TCRdb copy is limited to in-frame clones, with some not included. V, J and clone size derive from that table, while D and trimming were established from the DNA sequence. The table includes more than 100,000 clones, nearly 90% detected once. The sample was peripheral blood. This receptor was taken from a woman in her fifties or sixties with COVID-19, enrolled during active disease. The J gene is TRBJ1-1, the V gene TRBV27; D is possibly TRBD1 (5 bases). The CDR3 DNA reads TGTGCCAGCAGTTTATCTCGGGGGGACACTGAAGCTTTCTTT. Translating gives CASSLSRGDTEAFF.